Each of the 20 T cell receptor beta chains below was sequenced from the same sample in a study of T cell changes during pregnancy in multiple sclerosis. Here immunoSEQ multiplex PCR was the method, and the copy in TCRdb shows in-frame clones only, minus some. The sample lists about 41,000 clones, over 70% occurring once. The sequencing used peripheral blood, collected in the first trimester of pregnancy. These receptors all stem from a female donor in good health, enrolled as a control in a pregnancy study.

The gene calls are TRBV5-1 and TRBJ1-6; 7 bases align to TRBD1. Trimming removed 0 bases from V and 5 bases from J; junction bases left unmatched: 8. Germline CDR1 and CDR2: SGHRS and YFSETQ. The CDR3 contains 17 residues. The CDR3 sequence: CASSLDPRGNNNSPLHF. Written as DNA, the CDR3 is TGCGCCAGCAGCTTGGATCCCAGGGGGAATAATAATTCACCCCTCCACTTT.

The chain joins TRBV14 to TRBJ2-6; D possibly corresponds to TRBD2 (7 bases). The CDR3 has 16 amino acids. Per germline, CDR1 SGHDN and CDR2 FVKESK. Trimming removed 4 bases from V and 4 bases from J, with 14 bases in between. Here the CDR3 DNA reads TGTGCCAGCAGCCTCGGACGGGGGGCCGGGGCCAACGTCCTGACTTTC. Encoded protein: CASSLGRGAGANVLTF.

CDR3 sequence reads: CATSLLAGALDEQFF. In DNA form, the CDR3 reads TGTGCCACAAGCCTACTAGCGGGAGCCCTCGATGAGCAGTTCTTC. This sequence joins TRBV19 and TRBJ2-1; 11 bases agree with TRBD2. This CDR3 is built from 15 residues. V dropped 10 bases and J dropped 8; count of bases not matched to a gene: 13. Germline loops: CDR1 LNHDA, CDR2 SQIVND (reference sequence).

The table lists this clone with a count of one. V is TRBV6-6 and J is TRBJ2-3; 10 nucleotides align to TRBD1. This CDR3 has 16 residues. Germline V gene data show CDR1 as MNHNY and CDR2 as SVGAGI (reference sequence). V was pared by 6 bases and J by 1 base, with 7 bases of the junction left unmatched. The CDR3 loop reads CASSTRQGAGTDTQYF. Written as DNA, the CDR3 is TGTGCCAGCAGCACCCGACAGGGGGCCGGCACAGATACGCAGTATTTT.

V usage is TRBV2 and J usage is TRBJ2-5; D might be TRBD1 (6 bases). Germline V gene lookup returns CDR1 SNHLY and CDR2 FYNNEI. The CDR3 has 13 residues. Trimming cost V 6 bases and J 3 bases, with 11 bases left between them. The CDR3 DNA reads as TGTGCCAGCAGAGCGCCAGGGGAAGAGACCCAGTACTTC. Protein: CASRAPGEETQYF.

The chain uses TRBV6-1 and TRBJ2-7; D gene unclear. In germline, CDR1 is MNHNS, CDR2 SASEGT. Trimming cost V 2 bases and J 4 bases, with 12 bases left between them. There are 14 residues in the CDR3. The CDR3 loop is CASSEYVQDYEQYF. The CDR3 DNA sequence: TGTGCCAGCAGTGAATATGTTCAGGATTACGAGCAGTACTTC.

The CDR3 spells CASSRVSTKNEQYF. The DNA for the CDR3 is TGTGCCAGCAGTCGGGTCTCTACAAAGAACGAGCAGTACTTC. V usage is TRBV11-2 and J usage is TRBJ2-7; D is uncertain. Germline V gene data show CDR1 as SGHAT and CDR2 as FQNNGV. V gave up 6 bases and J gave up 5 bases, with 17 bases separating them. This CDR3 spans 14 amino acids.

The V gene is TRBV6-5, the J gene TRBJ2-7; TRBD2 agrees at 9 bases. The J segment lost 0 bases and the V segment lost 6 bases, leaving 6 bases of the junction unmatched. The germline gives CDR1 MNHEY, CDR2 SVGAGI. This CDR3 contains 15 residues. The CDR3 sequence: CASSHSSGASYEQYF. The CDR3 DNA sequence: TGTGCCAGCAGCCACTCTAGCGGGGCCTCCTACGAGCAGTACTTC.

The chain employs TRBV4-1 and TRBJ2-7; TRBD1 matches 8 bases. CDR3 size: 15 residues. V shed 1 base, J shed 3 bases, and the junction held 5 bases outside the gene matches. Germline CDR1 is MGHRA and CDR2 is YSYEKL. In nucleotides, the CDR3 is TGCGCCAGCAGCCAAGGGGGGACAGGATTCTACGAGCAGTACTTC. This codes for CASSQGGTGFYEQYF.

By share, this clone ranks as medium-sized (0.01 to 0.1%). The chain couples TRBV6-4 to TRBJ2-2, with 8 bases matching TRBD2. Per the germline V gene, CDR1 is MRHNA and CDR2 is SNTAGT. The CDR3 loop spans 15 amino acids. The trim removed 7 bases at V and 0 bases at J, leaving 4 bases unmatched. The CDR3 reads CASTPTSANTGELFF. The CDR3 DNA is TGTGCCAGCACCCCGACTAGCGCGAACACCGGGGAGCTGTTTTTT.

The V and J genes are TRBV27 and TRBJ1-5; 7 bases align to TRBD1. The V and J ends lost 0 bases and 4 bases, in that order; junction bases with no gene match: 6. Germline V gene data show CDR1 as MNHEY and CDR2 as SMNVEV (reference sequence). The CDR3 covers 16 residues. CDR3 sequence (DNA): TGTGCCAGCAGTTTATCGGCACCGACAGGGAATCAGCCCCAGCATTTT. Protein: CASSLSAPTGNQPQHF.

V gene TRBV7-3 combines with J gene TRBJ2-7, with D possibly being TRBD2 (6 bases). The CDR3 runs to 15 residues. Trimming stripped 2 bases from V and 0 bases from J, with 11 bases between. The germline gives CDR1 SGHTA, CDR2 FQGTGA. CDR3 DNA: TGTGCCAGCAGCTTAGAGCGGGCGAGCTCCTACGAGCAGTACTTC. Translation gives CASSLERASSYEQYF.

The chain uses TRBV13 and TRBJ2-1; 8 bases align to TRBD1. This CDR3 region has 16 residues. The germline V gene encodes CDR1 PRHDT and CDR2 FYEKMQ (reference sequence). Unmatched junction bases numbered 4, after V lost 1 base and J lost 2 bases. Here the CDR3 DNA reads TGTGCCAGCAGCTTAGTCGGGGACAGGACCTACAATGAGCAGTTCTTC. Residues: CASSLVGDRTYNEQFF.

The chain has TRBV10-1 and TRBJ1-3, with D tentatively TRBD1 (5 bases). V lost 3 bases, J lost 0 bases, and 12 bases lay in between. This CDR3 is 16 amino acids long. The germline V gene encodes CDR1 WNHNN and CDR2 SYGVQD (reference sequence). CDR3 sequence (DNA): TGCGCCAGCAGTGACCGGACAACTATCTCTGGAAACACCATATATTTT. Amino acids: CASSDRTTISGNTIYF.

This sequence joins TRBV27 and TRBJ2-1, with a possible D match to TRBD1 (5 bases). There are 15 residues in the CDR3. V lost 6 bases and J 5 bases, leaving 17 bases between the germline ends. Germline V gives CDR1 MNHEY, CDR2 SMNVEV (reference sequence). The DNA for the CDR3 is TGTGCCAGCAGCCAGGACATACTTACGGACAATGAGCAGTTCTTC. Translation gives CASSQDILTDNEQFF.

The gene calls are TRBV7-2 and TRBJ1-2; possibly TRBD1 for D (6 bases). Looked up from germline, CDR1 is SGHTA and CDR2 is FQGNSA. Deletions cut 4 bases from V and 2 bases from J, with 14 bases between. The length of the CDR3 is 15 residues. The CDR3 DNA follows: TGTGCCAGCAGCTCCGACGGGGGGCGGAACTATGGCTACACCTTC. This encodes CASSSDGGRNYGYTF.

The DNA for the CDR3 is TGCAGCGTTGTTGCTCGAGGACAGGGTTTCGATGAGCAGTTCTTC. Its protein is CSVVARGQGFDEQFF. The chain recombines TRBV29-1 with TRBJ2-1; 8 nucleotides agree with TRBD1. J was trimmed by 8 bases and V by 4 bases; bases with no gene match: 13. This CDR3 contains 15 residues. Per the germline V gene, CDR1 is SQVTM and CDR2 is ANQGSEA.

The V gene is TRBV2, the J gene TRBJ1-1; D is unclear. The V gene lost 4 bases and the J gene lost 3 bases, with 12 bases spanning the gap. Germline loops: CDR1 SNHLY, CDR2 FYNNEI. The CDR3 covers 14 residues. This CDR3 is CASSVSPLDTEAFF. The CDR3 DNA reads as TGTGCCAGCAGTGTTTCCCCCCTCGACACTGAAGCTTTCTTT.

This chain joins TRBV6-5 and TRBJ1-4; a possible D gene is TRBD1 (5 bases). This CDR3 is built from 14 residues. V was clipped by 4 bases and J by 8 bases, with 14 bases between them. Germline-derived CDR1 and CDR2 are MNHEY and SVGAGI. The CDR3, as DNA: TGTGCCAGCAGTTCCCTAGGGGTGGGCGAAAAACTGTTTTTT. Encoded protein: CASSSLGVGEKLFF.

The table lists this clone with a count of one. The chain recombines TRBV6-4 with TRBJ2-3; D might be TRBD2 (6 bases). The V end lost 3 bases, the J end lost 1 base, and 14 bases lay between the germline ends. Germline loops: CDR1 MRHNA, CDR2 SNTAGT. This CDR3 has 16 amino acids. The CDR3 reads CASSEAIGEGTDTQYF. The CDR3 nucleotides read TGTGCCAGCAGTGAAGCTATTGGGGAGGGCACAGATACGCAGTATTTT.